This T cell receptor (beta chain) emerged from a study of blood T cell repertoires in COVID-19. Sequenced by immunoSEQ multiplex PCR; TCRdb stores in-frame clones only, minus some. The sample has fewer than 300,000 clones; about four fifths are singletons. Trimming removed 3 bases from V and 4 bases from J; junction bases left unmatched: 10. The CDR3 covers 15 residues. Germline V gene sequence: CDR1 SGDLS, CDR2 YYNGEE. The source of this sequence is a human donor with COVID-19, enrolled during active disease. The donor label of this sample is uncertain. The chain has TRBV9 and TRBJ2-7; TRBD2 matches at 7 bases. The sequenced sample consisted of peripheral blood. CDR3 sequence reads: CASSARGGMIYEQYF. The CDR3 nucleotides read TGTGCCAGCAGCGCCCGGGGAGGGATGATTTACGAGCAGTACTTC.